This TCR beta chain was recovered during a study of OX40 agonist ivuxolimab in advanced cancers. Background on the whole study: Ivuxolimab, which targeted the costimulatory receptor OX40 (CD134), was an agonistic, fully human IgG2 monoclonal antibody. Intravenous ivuxolimab was administered to patients every 2 weeks at six dose levels: 0.01, 0.1, 0.3, 1.5, 3 and 10 mg/kg. Of the roughly 52 dose-escalation patients, hepatocellular carcinoma was present in 19, melanoma in approximately 15, renal cell carcinoma in 9 and head and neck cancer in 9. A male proportion of under 85% and a mean age of around 60 years, ranging from about 23 to 79, were recorded for the dose-escalation cohort. Prior anti-PD-1, anti-PD-L1 or anti-CTLA-4 therapy was permitted, and approximately 42% of dose-escalation patients had received checkpoint inhibitors. Partial responses occurred in three dose-escalation patients: two with cutaneous melanoma and one with hepatocellular carcinoma. Peripheral TCRbeta sequencing aimed to test whether ivuxolimab altered TCR sequence diversity and caused clonal T-cell expansion. The paper reports the monotherapy dose-escalation portion (N of about 54 patients) of the phase I ivuxolimab trial. What the study reported, not specific to this receptor: In the 0.1-3.0 mg/kg groups, partial responders had among the lowest normalized peripheral clonal expansion, particularly in CD8+ T cells. The antigen specificity of the clonally expanded peripheral T cells was not determined. At doses from 0.1 to 3.0 mg/kg, clonal expansion was seen in both CD4+ and CD8+ blood T cells between baseline and week 6. Low levels of normalized T-cell clonal expansion were also shown by some nonresponding patients. After ivuxolimab, expanded clones were on average more numerous among CD8+ T cells than among CD4+ T cells.

Patients with a history of autoimmune disease or receiving systemic immunosuppression were excluded from the trial. In every dose cohort, peripheral blood was drawn for TCR sequencing at baseline, cycle 4 day 1, and cycle 7 day 1. The samples were taken from a phase I, first-in-human, multicenter, open-label dose-escalation trial of ivuxolimab. Adults with locally advanced or metastatic head and neck squamous cell, hepatocellular, melanoma or renal cell carcinoma were enrolled in the trial. Before TCR sequencing, CD4+ and CD8+ T cells were separately sorted from peripheral blood. CDR1 MNHEY and CDR2 SMNVEV are derived from the germline V gene (reference sequence). Compared with germline, V lacks 2 bases and J lacks 7 bases; bases without a gene match: 3. The CDR3 runs 14 residues from the cysteine to the phenylalanine. The sequence is cut down to CDR3 DNA, 42 bases in frame from base 1. With regard to this clone: The specificity of this receptor is unknown. Base quality data are lacking; no much larger clone is found one base away.

For sequencing of the TCRbeta CDR3 region, genomic DNA was extracted from the sorted cells. The immunoSEQ Assay was used to sequence the TCRbeta CDR3 regions. TCRdb carries this immuneACCESS record with in-frame sequences only. Its versions omit some clonotypes, under half of them owing to an unresolved V gene in the studies checked, with the rest unexplained. Recorded for this sample are tens of thousands of clones; around 89% of them occurred a single time. The top ten hold roughly 0.98% of the sample. Sequencing was performed on CD4+ or CD8+ T cells sorted from blood, taken in a trial of the OX40 agonist ivuxolimab. This TCR was sampled from an adult with an advanced solid tumor such as melanoma, head and neck, liver or kidney cancer. The sequence joins TRBV27 to TRBJ1-4; TRBD1 aligns with 8 central bases. The base sequence is TGTGCCAGCAGTTTACAGGGGGCGCGTGAAAAACTGTTTTTT. Its protein reads: CASSLQGAREKLFF.